The 18 T cell receptor beta chains below were found in one sample sequenced in a study of yellow fever vaccine responses in identical twins. TCRdb passed the RT-PCR reads through MiXCR, listing each CDR3 protein once. Counted here are about 5,500 distinct CDR3 sequences, about nine tenths occurring once; the ten biggest clones make up around 3%. The sequencing here drew on T cells from blood (PBMCs), unsorted or a sorted subset (not recorded which), taken before or after yellow fever vaccination (not recorded which). These receptors all come from a woman aged 18-29 years who received the yellow fever vaccine.

The rearrangement uses TRBV29-1 and TRBJ2-3; 7 bases fit TRBD1. Looked up from germline, CDR1 is SQVTM and CDR2 is ANQGSEA. Trimming at V came to 4 bases and at J to 0 bases, leaving 10 bases not matched to a gene. This CDR3 is built from 16 residues. CDR3 residues: CSVGGTEKTSTDTQYF. For the CDR3, the DNA is TGCAGCGTTGGGGGGACAGAAAAAACTAGCACAGATACGCAGTATTTT.

J is TRBJ2-3 and V is TRBV29-1; TRBD2 matches 8 bases. Germline CDR1 is SQVTM and CDR2 is ANQGSEA. This CDR3 has 15 amino acids. V lost 3 bases to trimming and J lost 3 bases; unmatched junction nucleotides: 8. The CDR3 coding sequence is TGCAGCGTTGAGAGTAGCGGGATAGGTACAGATACGCAGTATTTT. Translated: CSVESSGIGTDTQYF.

The V call is TRBV7-2, the J call TRBJ1-1, with 8 nucleotides matching TRBD1. This CDR3 contains 13 residues. J lost 7 bases, V lost 5 bases, and 6 bases had no gene match. Per the germline V gene, CDR1 is SGHTA and CDR2 is FQGNSA. This chain's CDR3 is CASSLQGASEAFF. The CDR3 region has the DNA TGTGCCAGCAGCCTCCAGGGGGCTAGTGAAGCTTTCTTT.

V gene TRBV7-8 combines with J gene TRBJ2-3; TRBD2 agrees at 8 bases. This CDR3 spans 13 amino acids. Germline trimming cut 5 bases from V and 7 bases from J; bases unmatched to any gene: 5. Germline lookup yields CDR1 SGHVS and CDR2 FQNEAQ. The chain's CDR3 is CASSRRGGYTQYF. Here the CDR3 DNA reads TGTGCCAGCAGCAGACGGGGGGGATATACGCAGTATTTT.

This sequence joins TRBV6-2 or TRBV6-3 and TRBJ1-1; a possible D gene is TRBD1 (6 bases). The V end lost 2 bases, the J end lost 7 bases, and 11 bases lay between the germline ends. The V gene's germline CDR1 is MNHEY and CDR2 SVGEGT. This CDR3 is 13 amino acids long. CDR3 DNA: TGTGCCAGCAGTTACGGTATCAGGGGTGAAGCTTTCTTT. It is translated as CASSYGIRGEAFF.

This clonotype was found once. The V call is TRBV2, the J call TRBJ1-5; D perhaps matches TRBD1 (5 bases). Trimming removed 6 bases from V and 6 bases from J, with 12 bases in between. The CDR3 sequence is 13 residues long. CDR1 and CDR2 from the germline V gene are SNHLY and FYNNEI. CDR3 in amino acids: CASRGTGGQPQHF. CDR3 nucleotide sequence: TGTGCCAGCAGGGGGACCGGAGGTCAGCCCCAGCATTTT. Looking up the rest from reference TRBV2 and TRBJ1-5 gives the full variable domain: EPEVTQTPSHQVTQMGQEVILRCVPISNHLYFYWYRQILGQKVEFLVSFYNNEISEKSEIFDDQFSVERPDGSNFTLKIRSTKLEDSAMYFCASRGTGGQPQHFGDGTRLSIL.

The chain links TRBV7-3 to TRBJ2-7; no clear D gene. Trimming cost V 2 bases and J 0 bases, with 5 bases left between them. The CDR3 has 13 amino acids. Germline CDR1 and CDR2: SGHTA and FQGTGA. The CDR3, as DNA: TGTGCCAGCAGCTTATTAGGCTCCTACGAGCAGTACTTC. This translates into CASSLLGSYEQYF.

The genes are TRBV7-3 and TRBJ2-2, with D possibly called TRBD1 or TRBD2 (5 bases each). The germline V gene has CDR1 SGHTA and CDR2 FQGTGA. This CDR3 is built from 14 residues. The V and J ends lost 8 bases and 2 bases respectively, with 12 bases between them. CDR3 sequence: CASRSGTNTGELFF. Written as DNA, the CDR3 is TGTGCCAGCCGGTCAGGGACCAACACCGGGGAGCTGTTTTTT.

The genes are TRBV7-4 and TRBJ2-7; 7 bases align to TRBD2. Germline values: CDR1 SGHVT, CDR2 SQSDAQ. The CDR3 extends over 14 amino acids. V lost 1 base to trimming and J lost 6 bases; unmatched junction nucleotides: 6. The CDR3 bases are TGTGCCAGCAGCTTAGTGGCGGGAGAAGCCGAGCAGTACTTC. Translating gives CASSLVAGEAEQYF.

This sequence joins TRBV20-1 and TRBJ1-5; D remains ambiguous. Deletions cut 0 bases from V and 3 bases from J, with 12 bases between. The germline V gene has CDR1 DFQATT and CDR2 SNEGSKA (reference sequence). This CDR3 has 15 residues. The CDR3 reads CSARDLAGDNQPQHF. CDR3 nucleotides: TGCAGTGCTAGAGATTTGGCAGGAGACAATCAGCCCCAGCATTTT.

This clonotype has just a few counts. This chain uses TRBV6-1 with TRBJ2-2; D is possibly TRBD1 (6 bases). The V gene's germline CDR1 is MNHNS and CDR2 SASEGT. The CDR3 spans 14 residues. Trimming removed 7 bases from V and 4 bases from J, with 13 bases in between. The CDR3 sequence is CASNSGQPTGELFF. In DNA form, the CDR3 reads TGTGCCAGCAACTCTGGACAGCCCACCGGGGAGCTGTTTTTT.

This clonotype has more than one count but fewer than ten. The chain carries TRBV10-3 and TRBJ1-1; perhaps TRBD1 as D (5 bases). Per the germline V gene, CDR1 is ENHRY and CDR2 is SYGVKD. The CDR3 has 14 amino acids. Trimming shortened V by 4 bases and J by 4 bases, and 13 bases separated the two germline ends. This chain's CDR3 is CAISGGEGGTEAFF. CDR3 DNA: TGTGCCATCAGTGGGGGGGAGGGAGGCACTGAAGCTTTCTTT.

The chain recombines TRBV23-1 with TRBJ1-5; TRBD1 matches 11 bases. TRBV23-1 has ORF status, its function being uncertain. V lost 7 bases, J lost 1 base, and 9 bases stayed unmatched. This CDR3 contains 17 residues. This CDR3 reads CASTFRGTGGSNQPQHF. The CDR3 DNA follows: TGCGCCAGCACCTTTCGAGGGACAGGGGGGAGCAATCAGCCCCAGCATTTT.

This clonotype was detected only a few times. This chain links TRBV11-1 with TRBJ2-5; D possibly corresponds to TRBD2 (6 bases). The CDR3 length is 15 residues. Trimming took 5 bases from V and 5 from J, leaving 18 bases between them. Germline V gives CDR1 SGHAT, CDR2 FQDESV (reference sequence). This chain's CDR3 is CASSMRDATRETQYF. Written as DNA, the CDR3 is TGTGCCAGCAGCATGCGGGACGCTACGAGGGAGACCCAGTACTTC. The complete variable domain, with remaining parts taken from reference TRBV11-1 and TRBJ2-5, reads EAEVAQSPRYKITEKSQAVAFWCDPISGHATLYWYRQILGQGPELLVQFQDESVVDDSQLPKDRFSAERLKGVDSTLKIQPAELGDSAMYLCASSMRDATRETQYFGPGTRLLVL.

Only one count was recorded for this clonotype. The chain's CDR3 is CATSSATGINEKLFF. CDR3 coding DNA: TGTGCCACCAGCAGCGCAACAGGGATTAATGAAAAACTGTTTTTT. The chain couples TRBV15 to TRBJ1-4; TRBD1 might be the D (6 bases). V dropped 3 bases and J dropped 4 bases, with 12 bases sitting between them. Germline-derived CDR1 and CDR2 are LNHNV and YYDKDF (reference sequence). The CDR3 totals 15 residues.

The rearrangement uses TRBV11-2 and TRBJ2-7; D uncertain. Germline V gene lookup returns CDR1 SGHAT and CDR2 FQNNGV. The CDR3 spans 12 residues. Deletions cut 5 bases from V and 2 bases from J, with 7 bases between. The CDR3 DNA sequence: TGTGCCAGCAGCCACTTGACCTACGAGCAGTACTTC. Encoded protein: CASSHLTYEQYF.

The J gene is TRBJ1-2, the V gene TRBV7-1; TRBD1 agrees at 8 bases. TRBV7-1 is an ORF; its function is uncertain. Trimming at V came to 3 bases and at J to 8 bases, leaving 5 bases not matched to a gene. The CDR3 loop spans 13 amino acids. This CDR3 is CASSSRTGMGYTF. The CDR3 DNA is TGTGCCAGCAGCTCTCGGACAGGGATGGGCTACACCTTC.

The chain carries TRBV15 and TRBJ2-2; D is uncertain. Trimming cost V 6 bases and J 4 bases, with 12 bases left between them. Germline CDR1 is LNHNV and CDR2 is YYDKDF (reference sequence). This CDR3 spans 14 amino acids. For the CDR3, the DNA is TGTGCCACCAGACTGCAACAATTCACCGGGGAGCTGTTTTTT. Translation gives CATRLQQFTGELFF.